This TCR beta chain was found in a study of blood T cell repertoires in COVID-19. Original processing notes: Scientists estimated how many nucleated cells there were by amplifying reference gene primers. Only in-frame clones appear in the TCRdb table, and some are missing; sequencing was by immunoSEQ multiplex PCR. Clone size and V and J calls were adopted from that table, with D and trimming inferred from the DNA. The sample consists of approximately 290,000 clones, 84% of them appearing once. The Seattle site enrolled patients during active infection and followed them longitudinally. Specimen: peripheral blood. The receptor was derived from an older person with COVID-19, enrolled during active disease.

The CDR3 spells CAWSQRRAQETQYF. CDR3 nucleotides: TGTGCCTGGAGTCAGCGCAGAGCACAAGAGACCCAGTACTTC. This rearrangement joins TRBV30 to TRBJ2-5; D not certain. The CDR3 is 14 residues long. The V gene lost 2 bases and the J gene lost 2 bases, with 12 bases spanning the gap. In germline, CDR1 is GTSNPN, CDR2 SVGIG (reference sequence).